This paragraph covers one T cell receptor (beta chain) sequence. The Seattle patients joined while their infection was active and were tracked longitudinally afterward. Authors' analysis steps: Reference gene primer amplification gave estimated nucleated cell counts. The protocol was immunoSEQ multiplex PCR, while the TCRdb copy is restricted to in-frame clones and leaves out a portion. The DNA was the basis for D and trimming; V, J and clone size are from that table. The sample has tens of thousands of clones, about 91% seen once; the top ten hold around 7%. This sample is drawn from a study of blood T cell repertoires in COVID-19. Deletions cut 2 bases from V and 0 bases from J, with 7 bases between. This CDR3 has 14 amino acids. CDR1 is MNHNS and CDR2 is SASEGT in the germline V gene.

The sequencing input was peripheral blood. The sequence derives from a man aged 35-49 years with COVID-19, enrolled during active disease. The genes are TRBV6-1 and TRBJ1-2; D remains ambiguous. The CDR3 DNA reads TGTGCCAGCAGTGAAATAGAGTCTAACTATGGCTACACCTTC. It specifies CASSEIESNYGYTF.